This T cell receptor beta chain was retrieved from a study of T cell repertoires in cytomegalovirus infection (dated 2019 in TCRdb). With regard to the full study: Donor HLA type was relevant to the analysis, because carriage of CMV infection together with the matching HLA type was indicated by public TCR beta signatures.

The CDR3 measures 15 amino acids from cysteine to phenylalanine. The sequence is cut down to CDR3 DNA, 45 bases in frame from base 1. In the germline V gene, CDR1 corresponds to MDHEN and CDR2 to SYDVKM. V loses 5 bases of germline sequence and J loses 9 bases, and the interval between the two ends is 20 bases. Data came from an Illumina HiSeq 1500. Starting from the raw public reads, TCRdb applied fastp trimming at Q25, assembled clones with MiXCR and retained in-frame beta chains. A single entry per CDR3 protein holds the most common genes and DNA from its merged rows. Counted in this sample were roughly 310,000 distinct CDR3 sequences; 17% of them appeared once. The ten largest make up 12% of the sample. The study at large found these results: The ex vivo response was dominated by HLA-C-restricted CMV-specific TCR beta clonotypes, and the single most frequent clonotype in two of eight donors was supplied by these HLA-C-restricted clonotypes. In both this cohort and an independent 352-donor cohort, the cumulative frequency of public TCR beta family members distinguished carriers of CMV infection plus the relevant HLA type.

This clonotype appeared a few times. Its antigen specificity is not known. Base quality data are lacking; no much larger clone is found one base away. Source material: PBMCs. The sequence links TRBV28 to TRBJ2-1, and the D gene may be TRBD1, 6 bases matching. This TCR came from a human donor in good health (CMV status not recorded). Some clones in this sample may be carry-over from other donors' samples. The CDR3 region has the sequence CASSQQGFLLGEQFF. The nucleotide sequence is TGTGCCAGCAGTCAACAGGGCTTTCTCTTGGGTGAGCAGTTCTTC.